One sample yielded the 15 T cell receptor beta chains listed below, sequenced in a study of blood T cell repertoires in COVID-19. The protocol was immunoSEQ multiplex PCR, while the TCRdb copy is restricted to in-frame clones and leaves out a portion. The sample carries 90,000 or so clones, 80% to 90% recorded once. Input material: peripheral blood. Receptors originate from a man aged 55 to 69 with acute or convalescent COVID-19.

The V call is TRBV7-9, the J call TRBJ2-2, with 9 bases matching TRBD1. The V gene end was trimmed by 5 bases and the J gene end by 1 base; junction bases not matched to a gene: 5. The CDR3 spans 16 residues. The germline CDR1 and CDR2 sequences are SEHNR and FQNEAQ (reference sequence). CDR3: CASSGTGWENTGELFF. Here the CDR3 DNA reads TGTGCCAGCAGCGGGACAGGGTGGGAGAACACCGGGGAGCTGTTTTTT. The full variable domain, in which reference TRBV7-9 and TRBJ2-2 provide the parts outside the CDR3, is DTGVSQNPRHKITKRGQNVTFRCDPISEHNRLYWYRQTLGQGPEFLTYFQNEAQLEKSRLLSDRFSAERPKGSFSTLEIQRTEQGDSAMYLCASSGTGWENTGELFFGEGSRLTVL.

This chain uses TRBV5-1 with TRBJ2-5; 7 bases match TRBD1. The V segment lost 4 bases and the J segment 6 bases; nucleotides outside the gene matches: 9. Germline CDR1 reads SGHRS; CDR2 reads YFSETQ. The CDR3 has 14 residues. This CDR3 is CASSQAQQGKTQYF. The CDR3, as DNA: TGCGCCAGCAGCCAGGCACAACAGGGGAAGACCCAGTACTTC.

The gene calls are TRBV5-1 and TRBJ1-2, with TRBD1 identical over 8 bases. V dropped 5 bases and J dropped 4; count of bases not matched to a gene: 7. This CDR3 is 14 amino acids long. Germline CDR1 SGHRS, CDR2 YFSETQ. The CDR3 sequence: CASSTDRATYGYTF. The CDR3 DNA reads TGCGCCAGCAGTACGGACAGGGCGACCTATGGCTACACCTTC.

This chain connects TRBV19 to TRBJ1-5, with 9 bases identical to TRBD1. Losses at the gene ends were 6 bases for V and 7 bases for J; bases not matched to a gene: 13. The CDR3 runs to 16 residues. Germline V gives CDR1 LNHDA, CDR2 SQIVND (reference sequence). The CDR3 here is CASRMGQGRANQPQHF. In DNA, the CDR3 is TGTGCCAGTAGGATGGGACAGGGAAGGGCGAACCAGCCCCAGCATTTT.

For the CDR3, the DNA is TGCAGCGTTACCAGGGCGTACACTGAAGCTTTCTTT. This translates into CSVTRAYTEAFF. This rearrangement joins TRBV29-1 to TRBJ1-1; tentatively, D is TRBD1 (5 bases). From germline, CDR1 is SQVTM and CDR2 ANQGSEA. Trimming pared 5 bases from V and 3 bases from J, leaving 10 bases between. The CDR3 sequence is 12 residues long.

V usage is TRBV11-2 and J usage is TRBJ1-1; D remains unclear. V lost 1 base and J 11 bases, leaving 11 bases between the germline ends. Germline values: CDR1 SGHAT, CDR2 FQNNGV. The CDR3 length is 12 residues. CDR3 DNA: TGTGCCAGCAGCTTAGTGGTTTGGCGGGCTTTCTTT. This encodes CASSLVVWRAFF.

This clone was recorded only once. This chain's CDR3 is CATSERGLNTGELFF. The CDR3 DNA follows: TGTGCCACCAGTGAAAGGGGGTTGAACACCGGGGAGCTGTTTTTT. The V gene is TRBV24-1, the J gene TRBJ2-2; the D gene is possibly TRBD1 (6 bases). Germline V gene data show CDR1 as KGHDR and CDR2 as SFDVKD. The CDR3 totals 15 residues. V lost 4 bases and J lost 1, with 9 bases in between.

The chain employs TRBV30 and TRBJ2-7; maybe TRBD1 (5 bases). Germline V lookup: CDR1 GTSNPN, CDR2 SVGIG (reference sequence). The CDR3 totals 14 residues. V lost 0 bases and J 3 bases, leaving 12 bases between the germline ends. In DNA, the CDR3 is TGTGCCTGGAGTGTACCAGGGATAGACTACGAGCAGTACGTC. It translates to CAWSVPGIDYEQYV.

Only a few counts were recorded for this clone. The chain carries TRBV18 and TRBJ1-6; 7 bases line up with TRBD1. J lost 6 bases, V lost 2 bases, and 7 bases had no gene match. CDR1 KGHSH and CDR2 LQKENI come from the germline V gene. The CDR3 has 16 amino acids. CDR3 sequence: CASSPIRQGGNSPLHF. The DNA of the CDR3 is TGTGCCAGCTCACCAATACGACAGGGTGGTAATTCACCCCTCCACTTT. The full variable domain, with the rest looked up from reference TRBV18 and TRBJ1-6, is NAGVMQNPRHLVRRRGQEARLRCSPMKGHSHVYWYRQLPEEGLKFMVYLQKENIIDESGMPKERFSAEFPKEGPSILRIQQVVRGDSAAYFCASSPIRQGGNSPLHFGNGTRLTVT.

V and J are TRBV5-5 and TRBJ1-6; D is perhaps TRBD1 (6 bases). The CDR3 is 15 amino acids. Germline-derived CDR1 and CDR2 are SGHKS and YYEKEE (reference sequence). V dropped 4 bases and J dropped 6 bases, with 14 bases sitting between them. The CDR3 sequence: CASSPRTAVNSPLHF. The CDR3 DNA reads TGTGCCAGCAGCCCGAGGACAGCGGTTAATTCACCCCTCCACTTT.

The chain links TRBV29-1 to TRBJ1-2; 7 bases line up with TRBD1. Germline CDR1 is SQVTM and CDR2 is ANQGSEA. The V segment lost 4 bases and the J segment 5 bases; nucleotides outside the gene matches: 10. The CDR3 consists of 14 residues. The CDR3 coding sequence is TGCAGCGTTGGTCCCTCCAACAGGGGATATGGCTACACCTTC. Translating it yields CSVGPSNRGYGYTF.

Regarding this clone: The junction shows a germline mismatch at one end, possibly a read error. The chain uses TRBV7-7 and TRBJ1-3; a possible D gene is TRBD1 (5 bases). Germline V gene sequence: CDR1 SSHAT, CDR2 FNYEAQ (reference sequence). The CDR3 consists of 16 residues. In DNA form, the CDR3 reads TGTGCTAGCAGCCCCCCGGGGGGGTCCTCTGGAAACACCATATATTTT. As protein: CASSPPGGSSGNTIYF.

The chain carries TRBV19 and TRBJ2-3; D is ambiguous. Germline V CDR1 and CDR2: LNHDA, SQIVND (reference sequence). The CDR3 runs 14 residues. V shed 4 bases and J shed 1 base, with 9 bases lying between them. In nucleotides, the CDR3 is TGTGCCAGTAGTACCGGCGGTGGCACAGATACGCAGTATTTT. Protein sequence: CASSTGGGTDTQYF.

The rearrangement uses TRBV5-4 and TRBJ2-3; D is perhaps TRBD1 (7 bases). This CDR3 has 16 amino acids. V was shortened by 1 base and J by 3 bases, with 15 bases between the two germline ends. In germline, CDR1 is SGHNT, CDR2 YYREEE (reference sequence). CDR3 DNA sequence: TGTGCCAGCAGCTTGCAGTGGGCAGGGGGGACAGATACGCAGTATTTT. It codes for CASSLQWAGGTDTQYF.

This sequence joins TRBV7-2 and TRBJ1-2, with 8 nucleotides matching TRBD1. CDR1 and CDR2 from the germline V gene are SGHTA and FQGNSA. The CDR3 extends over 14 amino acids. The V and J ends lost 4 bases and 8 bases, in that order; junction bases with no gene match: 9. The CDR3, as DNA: TGTGCCAGCAGCTCGAGGGCCAGGGGGCTCGGCTACACCTTC. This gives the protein CASSSRARGLGYTF.